A selection of T cell receptor beta chains follows, all from one sample in a study of T cell repertoires in cytomegalovirus infection. The antigens these receptors bind are not known. TCRdb itself ran the reads through MiXCR, one entry per CDR3 protein. The sample holds 800,000 to 950,000 distinct CDR3 sequences, 32% seen once. The sequencing used cultured CD8+ T cells from PBMCs, collected from culture after CMV antigen stimulation. These receptors originate from a human donor in good health (CMV status not recorded). Some clones in this sample may be carry-over from other donors' samples. Each CDR3 is given with its conserved first and last residue. Each record gives: D gene, V gene, clone size, J gene, CDR3 length, CDR3 DNA, CDR3 protein. The D gene is left open where the match is weak. Part of the rows lack a size; the others show once, few, many or a class for expanded clones.

d_gene: .; v_gene: TRBV19; abundance: once; j_gene: TRBJ1-2; len: 14; CDR3nt: TGTGCCAGTAGTTATGGGCCGGTTAACTATGGCTACACCTTC; CDR3aa: CASSYGPVNYGYTF
d_gene: TRBD1; v_gene: TRBV28; abundance: .; j_gene: TRBJ1-5; len: 17; CDR3nt: TGTGCCAGCAGTTTATCCCTCCGCCGGACAGGGAATCAGCCCCAGCATTTT; CDR3aa: CASSLSLRRTGNQPQHF
d_gene: .; v_gene: TRBV28; abundance: few; j_gene: TRBJ1-2; len: 15; CDR3nt: TGTGCCAGCAGTTCGACAGGACAATCTAACTATGGCTACACCTTC; CDR3aa: CASSSTGQSNYGYTF
d_gene: .; v_gene: TRBV12-3/TRBV12-4; abundance: .; j_gene: TRBJ2-1; len: 15; CDR3nt: TGTGCCAGCAGTTTCGGTGCTAGCCGCTACAATGAGCAGTTCTTC; CDR3aa: CASSFGASRYNEQFF
d_gene: .; v_gene: TRBV4-1; abundance: few; j_gene: TRBJ2-1; len: 19; CDR3nt: TGCGCCAGCAGCCATCCCCCCACAGGGACCCGGGCGACCTTCGGTGAGCAGTTCTTC; CDR3aa: CASSHPPTGTRATFGEQFF
d_gene: TRBD2; v_gene: TRBV12-3/TRBV12-4; abundance: few; j_gene: TRBJ2-1; len: 16; CDR3nt: TGTGCCAGCAGCCGCCTAGCGGGGGGTCCGAATGGTGAGCAGTTCTTC; CDR3aa: CASSRLAGGPNGEQFF
d_gene: TRBD2; v_gene: TRBV7-6; abundance: few; j_gene: TRBJ2-7; len: 15; CDR3nt: TGTGCCAGCAGCGTACTAGCGGGGGCCCAATACGAGCAGTACTTC; CDR3aa: CASSVLAGAQYEQYF
d_gene: .; v_gene: TRBV9; abundance: few; j_gene: TRBJ2-3; len: 17; CDR3nt: TGTGCCAGCAGCGAGGCCCTAGACGAACCGCAGACGGGTACGCAGTATTTT; CDR3aa: CASSEALDEPQTGTQYF
d_gene: .; v_gene: TRBV19; abundance: few; j_gene: TRBJ1-5; len: 16; CDR3nt: TGTGCCAGTAGTATAGGAGGCGGGTATAGCAATCAGCCCCAGCATTTT; CDR3aa: CASSIGGGYSNQPQHF
d_gene: .; v_gene: TRBV12-3/TRBV12-4; abundance: .; j_gene: TRBJ1-2; len: 12; CDR3nt: TGTGCCAGCAGCCCCGACTGGAGGGGCTACACCTTC; CDR3aa: CASSPDWRGYTF
d_gene: TRBD1; v_gene: TRBV19; abundance: many; j_gene: TRBJ2-2; len: 15; CDR3nt: TGTGCCAGTAGTTGGACAGGCGCGAACACCGGGGAGCTGTTTTTT; CDR3aa: CASSWTGANTGELFF
d_gene: TRBD2; v_gene: TRBV12-3/TRBV12-4; abundance: .; j_gene: TRBJ2-7; len: 13; CDR3nt: TGTGCCAGCAGTTTAAAGCGGGGGGTCGAGCAGTACTTC; CDR3aa: CASSLKRGVEQYF
d_gene: TRBD2; v_gene: TRBV2; abundance: .; j_gene: TRBJ2-3; len: 14; CDR3nt: TGTGCCGGCTGGGGGGGAACTAGTACAGATACGCAGTATTTT; CDR3aa: CAGWGGTSTDTQYF
d_gene: .; v_gene: TRBV6-2/TRBV6-3; abundance: .; j_gene: TRBJ2-3; len: 11; CDR3nt: TGTGCCAGCGCGGGCACAGATACGCAGTATTTT; CDR3aa: CASAGTDTQYF
d_gene: .; v_gene: TRBV7-8; abundance: .; j_gene: TRBJ1-2; len: 16; CDR3nt: TGTGCCAGCAGCTCTTCAAACGAGACCAGGGCGCGGGGCTACACCTTC; CDR3aa: CASSSSNETRARGYTF
d_gene: .; v_gene: TRBV27; abundance: few; j_gene: TRBJ2-3; len: 15; CDR3nt: TGTGCCAGCAGTTTCCGGCGGGCCCACACAGATACGCAGTATTTT; CDR3aa: CASSFRRAHTDTQYF
d_gene: TRBD2; v_gene: TRBV11-2; abundance: few; j_gene: TRBJ2-1; len: 13; CDR3nt: TGTGCCAGCTCCGGGGGGACCTACAATGAGCAGTTCTTC; CDR3aa: CASSGGTYNEQFF
d_gene: TRBD1; v_gene: TRBV7-2; abundance: many; j_gene: TRBJ2-1; len: 16; CDR3nt: TGTGCCAGCAGCTTAGTGACAGGGCCCTTTAACAATGAGCAGTTCTTC; CDR3aa: CASSLVTGPFNNEQFF
d_gene: .; v_gene: TRBV7-6; abundance: few; j_gene: TRBJ2-1; len: 12; CDR3nt: TGTGCCAGCAGCCCGGGCATTCTGGAGCAGTTCTTC; CDR3aa: CASSPGILEQFF
d_gene: TRBD1; v_gene: TRBV6-5; abundance: .; j_gene: TRBJ2-5; len: 14; CDR3nt: TGTGCCAGCAGTGAAACAGGGGGCCCTGAGACCCAGCACTTC; CDR3aa: CASSETGGPETQHF
d_gene: TRBD2; v_gene: TRBV4-1; abundance: .; j_gene: TRBJ2-3; len: 16; CDR3nt: TGCGCCAGCAGCCTCCGAGCGGGGGACAGCACAGATACGCAGTATTTT; CDR3aa: CASSLRAGDSTDTQYF
d_gene: TRBD1; v_gene: TRBV29-1; abundance: .; j_gene: TRBJ1-1; len: 13; CDR3nt: TGCAGCGTTGGGAACAGGGGATGGACTGAAGCTTTCTTT; CDR3aa: CSVGNRGWTEAFF
d_gene: .; v_gene: TRBV7-3; abundance: .; j_gene: TRBJ2-1; len: 15; CDR3nt: TGTGCCAGCAGCTTAAAACGGGGGCCGGACAATGAGCAGTTCTTC; CDR3aa: CASSLKRGPDNEQFF
d_gene: TRBD1; v_gene: TRBV7-6; abundance: many; j_gene: TRBJ1-1; len: 15; CDR3nt: TGTGCCAGCAGCTATACAGGGGGCGCGTCAACTGAAGCTTTCTTT; CDR3aa: CASSYTGGASTEAFF
d_gene: TRBD2; v_gene: TRBV7-2; abundance: many; j_gene: TRBJ2-5; len: 16; CDR3nt: TGTGCCAGCAGCCCCTCGAGCGGGGAGCACCAAGAGACCCAGTACTTC; CDR3aa: CASSPSSGEHQETQYF
d_gene: TRBD2; v_gene: TRBV6-2/TRBV6-3; abundance: .; j_gene: TRBJ2-1; len: 19; CDR3nt: TGTGCCAGCAGTTACGCCGGGACTAGCGGGGGGTACTCCTACAATGAGCAGTTCTTC; CDR3aa: CASSYAGTSGGYSYNEQFF
d_gene: .; v_gene: TRBV7-6; abundance: many; j_gene: TRBJ2-1; len: 17; CDR3nt: TGTGCCAGCAGCTTAAGTCCGGCAGGGAGCTCCTACAATGAGCAGTTCTTC; CDR3aa: CASSLSPAGSSYNEQFF
d_gene: TRBD1; v_gene: TRBV6-7; abundance: .; j_gene: TRBJ2-1; len: 15; CDR3nt: TGTGCCAGCAGTTACCCCCGGACAGGCGCGGATGAGCAGTTCTTC; CDR3aa: CASSYPRTGADEQFF
d_gene: .; v_gene: TRBV7-2; abundance: many; j_gene: TRBJ2-2; len: 13; CDR3nt: TGTGCCAGCAGCTCCCTTTCTGTCGGGGAGCTGTTTTTT; CDR3aa: CASSSLSVGELFF
d_gene: .; v_gene: TRBV27; abundance: many; j_gene: TRBJ2-5; len: 14; CDR3nt: TGTGCCAGCAGTTCGGGACTGGGCCAAGAGACCCAGTACTTC; CDR3aa: CASSSGLGQETQYF
d_gene: TRBD1; v_gene: TRBV6-5; abundance: many; j_gene: TRBJ1-1; len: 17; CDR3nt: TGTGCCAGCAGTACCAGGACAGGGGTTACCATGAACACTGAAGCTTTCTTT; CDR3aa: CASSTRTGVTMNTEAFF
d_gene: .; v_gene: TRBV27; abundance: .; j_gene: TRBJ2-7; len: 14; CDR3nt: TGTGCCAGCAGTTTATCTTCCCAATACTACGAGCAGTACTTC; CDR3aa: CASSLSSQYYEQYF
d_gene: .; v_gene: TRBV7-9; abundance: many; j_gene: TRBJ2-1; len: 15; CDR3nt: TGTGCCAGCAGCTCCCCGAGGGGACCCTACAATGAGCAGTTCTTC; CDR3aa: CASSSPRGPYNEQFF
d_gene: TRBD1; v_gene: TRBV7-9; abundance: few; j_gene: TRBJ1-4; len: 15; CDR3nt: TGTGCCAGCAGCTACAGGGGACAGATTAATGAAAAACTGTTTTTT; CDR3aa: CASSYRGQINEKLFF
d_gene: TRBD2; v_gene: TRBV10-3; abundance: .; j_gene: TRBJ2-3; len: 16; CDR3nt: TGTGCCATCAGTGAGCTGGGGACTAGCGGGGAGAATACGCAGTATTTT; CDR3aa: CAISELGTSGENTQYF
d_gene: .; v_gene: TRBV7-2; abundance: .; j_gene: TRBJ2-5; len: 11; CDR3nt: TGTGCCAGCGATCAAGGAGAGACCCAGTACTTC; CDR3aa: CASDQGETQYF
d_gene: .; v_gene: TRBV2; abundance: .; j_gene: TRBJ2-1; len: 10; CDR3nt: TGTGCCCACGGGGGCAATGAGCAGTTCTTC; CDR3aa: CAHGGNEQFF
d_gene: TRBD1; v_gene: TRBV29-1; abundance: .; j_gene: TRBJ2-1; len: 17; CDR3nt: TGCAGCGTTGAAGGTGGGAGACAGGGGGCGGCCTACAATGAGCAGTTCTTC; CDR3aa: CSVEGGRQGAAYNEQFF
d_gene: .; v_gene: TRBV27; abundance: .; j_gene: TRBJ2-5; len: 14; CDR3nt: TGTGCCAGCAGTTCCGGGACTGCTCGGGAGACCCAGTACTTC; CDR3aa: CASSSGTARETQYF